The rows below give T cell receptor beta chains drawn from one sample of a study of beta chain features in type 1 diabetes. Repertoires were generated with immunoSEQ multiplex PCR, while TCRdb's copy carries only in-frame clones and drops some. The sample includes fewer than 250,000 clones, more than 9% of them seen just once. The sample consisted of naive CD4+ T cells from blood. These receptors originate from a woman between 18 and 30 years old in good health. The CDR3 runs from the conserved cysteine through the conserved F or W. D genes are given only for firm matches. Some rows mark clone size as missing; the rest say once, few, many or name a class of expanded clone.

v_call: TRBV18
d_call: NA
clone_size: few
cdr3_aa: CASSPNVGENEQFF

v_call: TRBV5-1
d_call: NA
clone_size: few
cdr3_aa: CASSLAGAGEGNTEAFF

v_call: TRBV5-1
d_call: TRBD1
clone_size: few
cdr3_aa: CASSLEYRGLHEQYF

v_call: TRBV5-1
d_call: NA
clone_size: NA
cdr3_aa: CASSSNPGELFF

v_call: TRBV30
d_call: NA
clone_size: NA
cdr3_aa: CAWSKGLPLGGQETQYF

v_call: TRBV18
d_call: NA
clone_size: NA
cdr3_aa: CASSPQGPGNTIYF

v_call: TRBV6-5
d_call: NA
clone_size: NA
cdr3_aa: CASSYSPRDNIQYF

v_call: TRBV30
d_call: TRBD1
clone_size: NA
cdr3_aa: CAWTIQGFYGYTF

v_call: TRBV9
d_call: TRBD1
clone_size: NA
cdr3_aa: CASSVEITGESYGYTF

v_call: TRBV6-1
d_call: NA
clone_size: NA
cdr3_aa: CASSEGGQSGYTF

v_call: TRBV7-6
d_call: NA
clone_size: few
cdr3_aa: CASSLARTAGAKNIQYF

v_call: TRBV23-1
d_call: TRBD1
clone_size: many
cdr3_aa: CASNRDRGGYTF

v_call: TRBV11-3
d_call: TRBD1
clone_size: NA
cdr3_aa: CASSSTGDTEAFF

v_call: TRBV7-9
d_call: NA
clone_size: NA
cdr3_aa: CASSLGQGTGNEQFF

v_call: TRBV2
d_call: NA
clone_size: NA
cdr3_aa: CASSDLRGNYGYTF

v_call: TRBV7-8
d_call: TRBD1
clone_size: NA
cdr3_aa: CASSPRTGSNTGELFF

v_call: TRBV5-6
d_call: NA
clone_size: few
cdr3_aa: CASSLSSVVLTF

v_call: TRBV19
d_call: TRBD1
clone_size: NA
cdr3_aa: CASSIGTGLNYGYTF

v_call: TRBV19
d_call: TRBD1
clone_size: NA
cdr3_aa: CASSIRRTGSDF

v_call: TRBV9
d_call: NA
clone_size: few
cdr3_aa: CASSVLGQRSNTGELFF

v_call: TRBV30
d_call: NA
clone_size: few
cdr3_aa: CAWSVLEQQFF

v_call: TRBV28
d_call: NA
clone_size: NA
cdr3_aa: CASSILRGPGGYTF

v_call: TRBV9
d_call: TRBD1
clone_size: few
cdr3_aa: CASSVGGTGSNYGYTF

v_call: TRBV30
d_call: NA
clone_size: NA
cdr3_aa: CAWRPQGYSNQPQHF

v_call: TRBV5-8
d_call: TRBD1
clone_size: NA
cdr3_aa: CASSRDRGTEAFF

v_call: TRBV30
d_call: TRBD1
clone_size: few
cdr3_aa: CAWSGQPNTEAFF

v_call: TRBV5-1
d_call: NA
clone_size: NA
cdr3_aa: CASSARGSYNEQFF

v_call: TRBV6-4
d_call: TRBD2
clone_size: NA
cdr3_aa: CASRTRLASYNEQFF

v_call: TRBV7-2
d_call: TRBD2
clone_size: NA
cdr3_aa: CASSLVSGSLDEQFF

v_call: TRBV18
d_call: NA
clone_size: NA
cdr3_aa: CASSTDMIGYTF

v_call: TRBV21-1
d_call: NA
clone_size: few
cdr3_aa: CASSIYPGGRGRYEQYF

v_call: TRBV2
d_call: NA
clone_size: NA
cdr3_aa: CASSEGGYRTGNTIYF

v_call: TRBV7-3
d_call: NA
clone_size: NA
cdr3_aa: CASSSQGSTDTQYF

v_call: TRBV5-1
d_call: NA
clone_size: NA
cdr3_aa: CASSLGAGTDTQYF

v_call: TRBV9
d_call: NA
clone_size: NA
cdr3_aa: CASSPGAGRYEQYF

v_call: TRBV28
d_call: NA
clone_size: many
cdr3_aa: CASSKRAPDTQYF

v_call: TRBV9
d_call: TRBD1
clone_size: NA
cdr3_aa: CASSVRDRSSGANVLTF

v_call: TRBV19
d_call: TRBD1
clone_size: few
cdr3_aa: CASSARQGNYEQYF

v_call: TRBV19
d_call: NA
clone_size: many
cdr3_aa: CASSQSGANVLTF

v_call: TRBV18
d_call: TRBD2
clone_size: few
cdr3_aa: CASSDLGLAGNNEQFF

v_call: TRBV30
d_call: NA
clone_size: few
cdr3_aa: CASPTGSSGSPLHF

v_call: TRBV5-1
d_call: NA
clone_size: few
cdr3_aa: CASSLVGGSTDTQYF

v_call: TRBV5-8
d_call: NA
clone_size: NA
cdr3_aa: CASSLVAGSDTEAFF

v_call: TRBV7-9
d_call: NA
clone_size: few
cdr3_aa: CASSLSGGEAFF

v_call: TRBV6-6
d_call: NA
clone_size: NA
cdr3_aa: CASSYGGTDNEQFF

v_call: TRBV19
d_call: NA
clone_size: few
cdr3_aa: CASSPVTGSGELFF

v_call: TRBV6-1
d_call: NA
clone_size: NA
cdr3_aa: CASSGNRNTGELFF